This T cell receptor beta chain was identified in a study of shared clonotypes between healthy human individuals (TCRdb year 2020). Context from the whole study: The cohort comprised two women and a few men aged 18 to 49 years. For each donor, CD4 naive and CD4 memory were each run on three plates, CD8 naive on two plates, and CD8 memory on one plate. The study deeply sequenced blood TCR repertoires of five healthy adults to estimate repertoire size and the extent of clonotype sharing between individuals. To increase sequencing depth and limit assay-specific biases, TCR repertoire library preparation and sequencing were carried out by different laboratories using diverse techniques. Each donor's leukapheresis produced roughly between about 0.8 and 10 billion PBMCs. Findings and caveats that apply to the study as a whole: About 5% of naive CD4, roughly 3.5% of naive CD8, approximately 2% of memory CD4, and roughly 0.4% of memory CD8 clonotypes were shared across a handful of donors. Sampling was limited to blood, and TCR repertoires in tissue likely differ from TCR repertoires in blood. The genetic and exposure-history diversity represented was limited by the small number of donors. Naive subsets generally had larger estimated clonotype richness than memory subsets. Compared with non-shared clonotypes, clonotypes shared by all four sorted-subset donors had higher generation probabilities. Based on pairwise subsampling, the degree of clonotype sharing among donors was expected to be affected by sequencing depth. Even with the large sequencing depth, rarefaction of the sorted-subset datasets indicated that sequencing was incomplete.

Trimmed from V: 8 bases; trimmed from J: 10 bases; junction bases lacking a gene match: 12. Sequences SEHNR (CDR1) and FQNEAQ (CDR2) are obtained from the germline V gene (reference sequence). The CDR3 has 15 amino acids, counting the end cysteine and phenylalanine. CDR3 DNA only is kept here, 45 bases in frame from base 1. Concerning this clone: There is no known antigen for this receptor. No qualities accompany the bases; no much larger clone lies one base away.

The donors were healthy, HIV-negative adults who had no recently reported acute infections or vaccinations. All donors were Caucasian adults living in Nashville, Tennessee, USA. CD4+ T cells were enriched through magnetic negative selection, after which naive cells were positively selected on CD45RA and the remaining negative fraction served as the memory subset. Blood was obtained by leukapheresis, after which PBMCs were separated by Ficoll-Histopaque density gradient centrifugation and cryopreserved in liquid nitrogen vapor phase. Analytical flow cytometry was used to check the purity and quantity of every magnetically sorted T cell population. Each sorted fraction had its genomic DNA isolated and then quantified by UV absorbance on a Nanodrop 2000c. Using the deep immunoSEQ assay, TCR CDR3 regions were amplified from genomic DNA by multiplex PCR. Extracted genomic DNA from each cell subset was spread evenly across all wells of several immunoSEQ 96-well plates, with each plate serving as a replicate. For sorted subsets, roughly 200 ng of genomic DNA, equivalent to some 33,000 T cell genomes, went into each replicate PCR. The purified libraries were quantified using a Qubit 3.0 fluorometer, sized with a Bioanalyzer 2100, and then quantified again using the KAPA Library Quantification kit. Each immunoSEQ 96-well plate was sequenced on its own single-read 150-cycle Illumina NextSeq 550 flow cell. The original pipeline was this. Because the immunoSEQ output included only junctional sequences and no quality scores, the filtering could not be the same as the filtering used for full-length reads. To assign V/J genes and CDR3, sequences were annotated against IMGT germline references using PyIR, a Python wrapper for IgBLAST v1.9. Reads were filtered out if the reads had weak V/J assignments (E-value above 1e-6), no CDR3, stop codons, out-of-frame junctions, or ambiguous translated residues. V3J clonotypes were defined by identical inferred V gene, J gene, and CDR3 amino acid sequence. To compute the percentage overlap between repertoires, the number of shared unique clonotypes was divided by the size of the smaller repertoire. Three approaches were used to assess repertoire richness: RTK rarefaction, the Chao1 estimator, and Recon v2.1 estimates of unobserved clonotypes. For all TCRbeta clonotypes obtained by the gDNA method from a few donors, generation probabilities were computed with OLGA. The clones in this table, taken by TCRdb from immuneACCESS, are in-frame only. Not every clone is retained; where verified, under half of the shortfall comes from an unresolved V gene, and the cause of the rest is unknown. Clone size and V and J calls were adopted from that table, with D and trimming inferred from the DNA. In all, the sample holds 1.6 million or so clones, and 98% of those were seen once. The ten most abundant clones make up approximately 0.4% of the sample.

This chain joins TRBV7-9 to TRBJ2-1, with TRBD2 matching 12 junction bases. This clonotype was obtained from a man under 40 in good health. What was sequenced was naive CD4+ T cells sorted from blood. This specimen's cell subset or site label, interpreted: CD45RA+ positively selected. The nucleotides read TGTGCCAGCTCATCCTGGGGACTAGCGGGTGAAGAGCAGTTCTTC. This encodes CASSSWGLAGEEQFF.